This TCR beta chain was identified during a study of blood T cells in healthy people across ages. The second PCR ran about 6 to 12 cycles with a sample-barcoded 5' primer and J-beta primers. Each cDNA molecule received a tag from a template-switch adaptor that had 12 random nucleotides. TCRdb itself ran the 5' RACE reads through MiXCR, one entry per CDR3 protein. The sample records 1 million or so distinct CDR3 sequences, roughly 24% being singletons. In germline, CDR1 is KGHDR, CDR2 SFDVKD. The CDR3 is 14 amino acids. For this clonotype: The germline gene is not matched at one end of the junction; a read error may be the cause.

The same sample was also studied in work on T cells of mothers and their children. That report notes: A primer called M1S, used in the second PCR, added sample barcodes and 2-4 random nucleotides. Over 8 million TCR beta CDR3 reads were obtained from each mother, and some 3.2 million from each child.

The sequence was collected from a girl aged 2 to 10 in good health. Sequencing was performed on blood. The chain has TRBV24-1 and TRBJ2-5; 9 nucleotides align to TRBD1. The end of the DNA is better explained by TRBJ2-1, so the J call may be wrong. The CDR3 spells CVTSGVGQGGEQFF. DNA of the CDR3: TGTGTCACCAGTGGGGTGGGACAGGGTGGTGAGCAGTTCTTC.